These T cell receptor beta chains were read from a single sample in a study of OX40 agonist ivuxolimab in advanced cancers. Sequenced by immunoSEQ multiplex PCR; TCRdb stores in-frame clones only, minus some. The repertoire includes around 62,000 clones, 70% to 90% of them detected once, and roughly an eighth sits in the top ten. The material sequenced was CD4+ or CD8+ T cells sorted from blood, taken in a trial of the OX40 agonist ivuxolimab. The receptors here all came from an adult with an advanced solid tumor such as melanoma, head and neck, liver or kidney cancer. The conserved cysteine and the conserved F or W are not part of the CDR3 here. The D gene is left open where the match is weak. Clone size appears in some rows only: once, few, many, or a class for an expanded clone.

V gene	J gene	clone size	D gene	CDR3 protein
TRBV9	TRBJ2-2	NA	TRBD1	ASSAGQTGELF
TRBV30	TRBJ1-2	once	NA	AWGVEGSAYGHT
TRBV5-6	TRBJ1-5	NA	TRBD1	ASSTSGQVTNQPQH
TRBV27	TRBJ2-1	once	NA	ASSSAVRGSYNEQF
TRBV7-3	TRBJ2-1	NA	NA	ASSLEVSSYNEQF
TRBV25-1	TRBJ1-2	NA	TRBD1	ASAGQGWFYYGYT
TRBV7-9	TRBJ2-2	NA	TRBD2	ASTPAPSGLRAGELF
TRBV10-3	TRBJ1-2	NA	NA	ATQRGTVGYT
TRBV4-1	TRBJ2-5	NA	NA	ASSQEQVGETQY
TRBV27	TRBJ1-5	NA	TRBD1	ASSLWGQSNQPQH
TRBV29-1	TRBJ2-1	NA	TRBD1	SVPGQGTYNEQF
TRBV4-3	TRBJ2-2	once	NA	ASSLKMGTGELF
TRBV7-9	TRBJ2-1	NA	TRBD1	ASSLRQGAWNEQF
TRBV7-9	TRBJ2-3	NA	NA	ASSLVGDAGFTDTQY
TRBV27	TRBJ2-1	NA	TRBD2	ASTGLAGPNEQF
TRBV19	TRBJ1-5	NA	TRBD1	ASSEGTGGNQPQH
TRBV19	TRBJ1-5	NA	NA	ASSIDDEVWRGNQPQH
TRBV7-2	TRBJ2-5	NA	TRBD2	ASSLWGRGDQETQY
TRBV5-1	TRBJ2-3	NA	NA	ASSLRATADTQY
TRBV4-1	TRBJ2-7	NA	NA	ASSQEPGGHEQY
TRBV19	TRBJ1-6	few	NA	ASSENIPRQSPLH
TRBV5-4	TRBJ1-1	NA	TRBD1	ASSLRGLPNTEAF
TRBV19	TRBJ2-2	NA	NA	ASRLDPTGELF
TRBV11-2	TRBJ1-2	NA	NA	ASSLGPVGYGYT
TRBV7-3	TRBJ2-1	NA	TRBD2	ASSLTSGGNNEQF
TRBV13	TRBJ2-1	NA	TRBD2	ASSNPGTSDYNEQF
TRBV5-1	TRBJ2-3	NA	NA	ASSISGTDTQY
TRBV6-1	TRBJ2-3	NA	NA	ASSDLSTDTQY
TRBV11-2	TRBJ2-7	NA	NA	ASSFGRSYEQY
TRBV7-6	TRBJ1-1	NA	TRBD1	ASSTIQGVDTEAF
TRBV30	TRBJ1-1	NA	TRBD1	AWDRGPTEAF
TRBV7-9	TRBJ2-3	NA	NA	ASSSTGTPEGY
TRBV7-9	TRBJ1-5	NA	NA	ASSGSNQPQH